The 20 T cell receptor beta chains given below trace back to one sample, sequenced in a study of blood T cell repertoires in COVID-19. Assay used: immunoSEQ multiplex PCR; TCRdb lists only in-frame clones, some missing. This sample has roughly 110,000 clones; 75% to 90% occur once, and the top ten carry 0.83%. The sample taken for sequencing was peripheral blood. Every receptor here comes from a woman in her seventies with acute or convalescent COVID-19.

CDR3 nucleotides: TGTGCCAGCAGTTTACAACCTGGTGGGCAGGGTAGTAACGAGCAGTACTTC. Translated: CASSLQPGGQGSNEQYF. The genes are TRBV28 and TRBJ2-7; possibly TRBD1 for D (5 bases). With 2 bases removed from V and 5 bases from J, the gap between germline ends came to 22 bases. The CDR3 length is 17 residues. CDR1 and CDR2 (germline): MDHEN, SYDVKM.

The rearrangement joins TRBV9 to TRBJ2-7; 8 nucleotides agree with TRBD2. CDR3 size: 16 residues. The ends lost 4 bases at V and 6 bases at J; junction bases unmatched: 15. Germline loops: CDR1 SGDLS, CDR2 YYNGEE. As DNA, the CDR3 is TGTGCCAGCAGCCCTAGAGCCGGAGCGGGAGAGGGCGAGCAGTACTTC. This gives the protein CASSPRAGAGEGEQYF.

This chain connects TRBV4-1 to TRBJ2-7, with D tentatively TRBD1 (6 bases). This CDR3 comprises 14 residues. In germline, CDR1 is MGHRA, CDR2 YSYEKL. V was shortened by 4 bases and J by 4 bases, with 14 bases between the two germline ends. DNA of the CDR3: TGCGCCAGCAGCCGTCGATCAGGGGCTTACGAGCAGTACTTC. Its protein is CASSRRSGAYEQYF.

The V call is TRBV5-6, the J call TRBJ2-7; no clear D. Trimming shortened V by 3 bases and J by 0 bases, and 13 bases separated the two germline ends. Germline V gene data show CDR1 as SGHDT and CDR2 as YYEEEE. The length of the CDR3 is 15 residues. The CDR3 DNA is TGTGCCAGCAGCTCTGGCACATCATTCTCCTACGAGCAGTACTTC. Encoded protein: CASSSGTSFSYEQYF.

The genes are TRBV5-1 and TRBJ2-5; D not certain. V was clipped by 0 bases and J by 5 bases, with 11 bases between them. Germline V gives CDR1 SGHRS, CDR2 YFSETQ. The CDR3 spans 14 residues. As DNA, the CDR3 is TGCGCCAGCAGCTTGGACGGAGTTGGGGAGACCCAGTACTTC. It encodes CASSLDGVGETQYF.

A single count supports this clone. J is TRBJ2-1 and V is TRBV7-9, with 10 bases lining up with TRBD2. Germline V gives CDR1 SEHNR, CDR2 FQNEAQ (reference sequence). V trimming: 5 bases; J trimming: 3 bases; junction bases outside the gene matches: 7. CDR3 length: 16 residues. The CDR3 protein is CASSVTSGEHYNEQFF. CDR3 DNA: TGTGCCAGCAGCGTCACTAGCGGGGAACACTACAATGAGCAGTTCTTC.

This chain's CDR3 is CASSSSGLAGVGEQYF. The CDR3 region has the DNA TGTGCCAGCAGCTCGTCGGGACTAGCGGGAGTTGGCGAGCAGTACTTC. This chain joins TRBV21-1 and TRBJ2-7; the table assigns TRBD2, which was not confirmed against the DNA. TRBV21-1 is a recognized pseudogene. The CDR3 totals 16 residues.

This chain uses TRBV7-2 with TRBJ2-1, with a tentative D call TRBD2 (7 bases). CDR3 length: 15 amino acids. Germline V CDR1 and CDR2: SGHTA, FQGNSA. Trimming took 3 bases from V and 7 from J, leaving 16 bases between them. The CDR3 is CASSFRGGSGNEQFF. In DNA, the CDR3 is TGTGCCAGCAGCTTTAGGGGGGGCAGCGGGAATGAGCAGTTCTTC. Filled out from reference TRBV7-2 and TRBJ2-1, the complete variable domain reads GAGVSQSPSNKVTEKGKDVELRCDPISGHTALYWYRQSLGQGLEFLIYFQGNSAPDKSGLPSDRFSAERTGGSVSTLTIQRTQQEDSAVYLCASSFRGGSGNEQFFGPGTRLTVL.

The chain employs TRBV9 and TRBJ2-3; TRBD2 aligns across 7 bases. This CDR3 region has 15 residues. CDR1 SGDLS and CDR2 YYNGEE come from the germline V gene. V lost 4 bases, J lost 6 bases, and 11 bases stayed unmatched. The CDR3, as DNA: TGTGCCAGCAGCCTAACTAGCGACCCAAGGGATACGCAGTATTTT. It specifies CASSLTSDPRDTQYF.

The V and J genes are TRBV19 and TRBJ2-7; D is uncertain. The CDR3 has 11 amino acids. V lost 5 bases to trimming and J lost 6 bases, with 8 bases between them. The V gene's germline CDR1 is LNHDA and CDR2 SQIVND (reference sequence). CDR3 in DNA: TGTGCCAGTAGTTTTGGCCGCGAGCAGTACTTC. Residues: CASSFGREQYF.

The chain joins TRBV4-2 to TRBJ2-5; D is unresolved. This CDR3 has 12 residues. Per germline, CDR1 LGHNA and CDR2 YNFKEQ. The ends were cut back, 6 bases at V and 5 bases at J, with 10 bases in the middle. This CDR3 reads CASSPPSETQYF. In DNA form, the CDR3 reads TGTGCCAGCAGTCCTCCGTCCGAGACCCAGTACTTC.

The CDR3 DNA follows: TGTGCCAGCAGCTTCGCGGGGGCCGGCACAGATACGCAGTATTTT. Translation: CASSFAGAGTDTQYF. The chain uses TRBV7-3 and TRBJ2-3, with a tentative D call TRBD2 (7 bases). Germline assignment: CDR1 SGHTA and CDR2 FQGTGA. The CDR3 consists of 15 residues. Deletions cut 3 bases from V and 1 base from J, with 11 bases between. The complete variable domain, with remaining parts taken from reference TRBV7-3 and TRBJ2-3, reads GAGVSQTPSNKVTEKGKYVELRCDPISGHTALYWYRQSLGQGPEFLIYFQGTGAADDSGLPNDRFFAVRPEGSVSTLKIQRTERGDSAVYLCASSFAGAGTDTQYFGPGTRLTVL.

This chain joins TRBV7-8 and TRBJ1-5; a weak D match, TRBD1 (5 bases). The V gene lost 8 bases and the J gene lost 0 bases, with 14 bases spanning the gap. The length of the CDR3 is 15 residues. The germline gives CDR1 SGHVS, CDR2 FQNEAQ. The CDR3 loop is CASGGGPDSNQPQHF. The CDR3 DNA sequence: TGTGCCAGCGGGGGAGGGCCCGATAGCAATCAGCCCCAGCATTTT.

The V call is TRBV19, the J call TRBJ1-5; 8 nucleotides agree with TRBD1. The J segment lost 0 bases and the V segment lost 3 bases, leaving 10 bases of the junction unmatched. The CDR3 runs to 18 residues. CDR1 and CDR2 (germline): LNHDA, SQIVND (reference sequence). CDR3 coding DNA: TGTGCCAGTAGTATGTTAAGGGGGGACAGGTTTAGCAATCAGCCCCAGCATTTT. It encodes CASSMLRGDRFSNQPQHF.

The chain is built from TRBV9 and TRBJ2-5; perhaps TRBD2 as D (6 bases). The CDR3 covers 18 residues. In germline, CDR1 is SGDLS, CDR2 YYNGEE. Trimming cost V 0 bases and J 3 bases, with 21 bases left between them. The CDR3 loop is CASSVGTDLRRGKETQYF. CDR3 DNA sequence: TGTGCCAGCAGCGTAGGAACAGACCTACGTCGGGGGAAAGAGACCCAGTACTTC.

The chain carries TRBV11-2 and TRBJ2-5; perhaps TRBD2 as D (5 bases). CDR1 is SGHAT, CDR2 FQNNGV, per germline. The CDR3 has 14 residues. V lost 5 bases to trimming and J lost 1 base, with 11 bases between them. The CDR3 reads CASSPEGSQETQYF. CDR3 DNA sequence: TGTGCCAGCAGCCCTGAGGGCAGCCAAGAGACCCAGTACTTC.

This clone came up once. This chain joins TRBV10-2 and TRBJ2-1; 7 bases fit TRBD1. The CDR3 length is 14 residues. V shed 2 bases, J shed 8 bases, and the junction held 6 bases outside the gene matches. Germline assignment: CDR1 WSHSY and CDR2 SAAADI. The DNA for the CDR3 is TGCGCCAGCAGTGAGAAGGGGGCGGTCGATGAGCAGTTCTTC. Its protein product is CASSEKGAVDEQFF.

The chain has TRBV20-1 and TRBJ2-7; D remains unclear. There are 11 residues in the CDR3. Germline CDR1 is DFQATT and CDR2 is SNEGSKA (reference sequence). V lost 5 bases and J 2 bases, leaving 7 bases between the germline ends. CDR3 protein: CSARVTYEQYF. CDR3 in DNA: TGCAGTGCTCGAGTTACCTACGAGCAGTACTTC.

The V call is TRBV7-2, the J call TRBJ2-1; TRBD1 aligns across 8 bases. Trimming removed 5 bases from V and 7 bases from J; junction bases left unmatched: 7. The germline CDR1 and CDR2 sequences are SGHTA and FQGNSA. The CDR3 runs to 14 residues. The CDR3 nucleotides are TGTGCCAGCAGCAGATGGACAGGGAGTAATGAGCAGTTCTTC. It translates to CASSRWTGSNEQFF.

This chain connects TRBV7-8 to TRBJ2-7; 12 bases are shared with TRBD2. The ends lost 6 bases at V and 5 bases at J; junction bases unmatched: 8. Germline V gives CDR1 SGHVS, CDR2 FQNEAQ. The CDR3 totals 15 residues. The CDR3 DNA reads TGTGCCAGCAGTTACGGACTAGCGGGACTGGACGAGCAGTACTTC. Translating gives CASSYGLAGLDEQYF.